What follows are 17 T cell receptor beta chains derived from one specimen sequenced in a study of lymphopenia after photon versus proton radiotherapy. Only in-frame clones appear in the TCRdb table, and some are missing; sequencing was by immunoSEQ multiplex PCR. The sample lists under 9,500 clones, 85% to 95% seen once, with 1.5% to 2% in the top ten. The sample here was peripheral blood, taken from a patient treated with photon-based radiotherapy. All receptors derive from a woman between 50 and 59 years old with cholangiocarcinoma.

The genes are TRBV9 and TRBJ1-2, with D possibly being TRBD1 (5 bases). Trimming removed 3 bases at V and 6 bases at J, with 12 bases between. This CDR3 has 13 amino acids. In germline, CDR1 is SGDLS, CDR2 YYNGEE. CDR3 nucleotide sequence: TGTGCCAGCAGCGCACAGGACTTCGATGGCTACACCTTC. It is translated as CASSAQDFDGYTF.

The rearrangement links TRBV11-2 to TRBJ2-1, with unresolved D. The germline V gene encodes CDR1 SGHAT and CDR2 FQNNGV. This CDR3 has 11 amino acids. Trimming left V 6 bases short and J 7 bases short, with 7 bases between. The CDR3 loop reads CASRRENEQFF. The CDR3 nucleotides are TGTGCCAGCAGAAGGGAAAATGAGCAGTTCTTC.

The CDR3, as DNA: TGCAGCGCCGACCCTACAGGTTGGAACACTGAAGCTTTCTTT. It specifies CSADPTGWNTEAFF. The chain couples TRBV29-1 to TRBJ1-1; possibly TRBD1 for D (5 bases). The V end lost 7 bases, the J end lost 1 base, and 16 bases lay between the germline ends. The CDR3 is 14 amino acids. Germline lookup yields CDR1 SQVTM and CDR2 ANQGSEA.

This chain connects TRBV28 to TRBJ2-1, with a tentative D call TRBD2 (6 bases). V was clipped by 3 bases and J by 4 bases, with 16 bases between them. CDR3 length: 16 residues. Germline-derived CDR1 and CDR2 are MDHEN and SYDVKM. Here the CDR3 reads CASSFFTLASYNEQFF. The CDR3 bases are TGTGCCAGCAGTTTTTTCACGCTAGCGAGTTACAATGAGCAGTTCTTC.

The genes are TRBV7-6 and TRBJ1-3; perhaps TRBD1 as D (5 bases). V lost 5 bases, J lost 4 bases, and 12 bases lay in between. The germline V gene has CDR1 SGHVS and CDR2 FNYEAQ. The CDR3 contains 14 residues. CDR3 DNA: TGTGCCAGCAGCCCTGGGGGGGAAGGAAACACCATATATTTT. Translated: CASSPGGEGNTIYF.

The V gene is TRBV5-6, the J gene TRBJ1-3; no reliable D call. The CDR3 spans 17 residues. V was shortened by 0 bases and J by 2 bases, with 15 bases between the two germline ends. The germline gives CDR1 SGHDT, CDR2 YYEEEE. CDR3 loop: CASSLVRLRRTGNTIYF. The CDR3 bases are TGTGCCAGCAGCTTGGTACGCCTACGGAGGACTGGAAACACCATATATTTT.

The chain links TRBV5-4 to TRBJ1-2; perhaps TRBD1 as D (5 bases). Germline values: CDR1 SGHNT, CDR2 YYREEE (reference sequence). Trimming took off 2 bases at V and 6 bases at J, with 8 bases between the two ends. There are 12 residues in the CDR3. The CDR3 loop is CASSFLGDGYTF. CDR3 DNA: TGTGCCAGCAGCTTTTTAGGGGATGGCTACACCTTC. Full variable domain (rest looked up from reference TRBV5-4 and TRBJ1-2): ETGVTQSPTHLIKTRGQQVTLRCSSQSGHNTVSWYQQALGQGPQFIFQYYREEENGRGNFPPRFSGLQFPNYSSELNVNALELDDSALYLCASSFLGDGYTFGSGTRLTVV.

The genes are TRBV9 and TRBJ2-3, with a weak D call TRBD1 (5 bases). This CDR3 comprises 16 residues. V shed 0 bases and J shed 4 bases, with 15 bases lying between them. Germline V gives CDR1 SGDLS, CDR2 YYNGEE. Here the CDR3 reads CASSVGSSGRADTQYF. CDR3 nucleotides: TGTGCCAGCAGCGTAGGATCCTCAGGGCGTGCAGATACGCAGTATTTT.

V is TRBV11-2 and J is TRBJ1-2; a weak D match, TRBD1 (6 bases). The CDR3 has 14 residues. Germline V gene data show CDR1 as SGHAT and CDR2 as FQNNGV. V was shortened by 4 bases and J by 4 bases, with 13 bases between the two germline ends. The CDR3 coding sequence is TGTGCCAGCAGCTCGCAGGGGATCACCTATGGCTACACCTTC. This sequence encodes CASSSQGITYGYTF.

The rearrangement links TRBV7-2 to TRBJ2-1; D unresolved. CDR3 length equals 14 residues. Germline V lookup: CDR1 SGHTA, CDR2 FQGNSA. With 0 bases removed from V and 5 bases from J, the gap between germline ends came to 8 bases. The CDR3 reads CASSLAGRNNEQFF. For the CDR3, the DNA is TGTGCCAGCAGCTTAGCTGGGCGGAACAATGAGCAGTTCTTC.

The genes are TRBV6-5 and TRBJ1-5; no clear D. CDR1 and CDR2 (germline): MNHEY, SVGAGI. V lost 6 bases and J 3 bases, leaving 15 bases between the germline ends. The CDR3 spans 15 residues. This CDR3 is CASRSRKAPNQPQHF. DNA for the CDR3: TGTGCCAGCAGGAGCAGAAAAGCACCCAATCAGCCCCAGCATTTT.

V is TRBV5-1 and J is TRBJ2-2; 7 bases match TRBD2. V lost 6 bases to trimming and J lost 5 bases; unmatched junction nucleotides: 7. Germline V lookup: CDR1 SGHRS, CDR2 YFSETQ. This CDR3 has 14 residues. The DNA of the CDR3 is TGCGCCAGCAAGCGGGGCCGCTTAACCGGGGAGCTGTTTTTT. Encoded protein: CASKRGRLTGELFF.

This clone has only a few counts. The chain couples TRBV30 to TRBJ2-7, with TRBD1 matching 10 bases. The CDR3 contains 14 residues. Looked up from germline, CDR1 is GTSNPN and CDR2 is SVGIG (reference sequence). Losses at the gene ends were 2 bases for V and 4 bases for J; bases not matched to a gene: 5. The CDR3 protein is CAWSPGTGVYEQYF. The CDR3 DNA follows: TGTGCCTGGAGTCCCGGGACAGGGGTGTACGAGCAGTACTTC.

The chain couples TRBV9 to TRBJ2-1, with unresolved D. In germline, CDR1 is SGDLS, CDR2 YYNGEE. This CDR3 has 17 amino acids. Trimming stripped 3 bases from V and 3 bases from J, with 19 bases between. The CDR3 loop is CASSGGPRPLIYNEQFF. CDR3 in DNA: TGTGCCAGCAGCGGAGGTCCTAGGCCTCTTATCTACAATGAGCAGTTCTTC.

This sequence joins TRBV7-9 and TRBJ1-1; D remains ambiguous. Germline CDR1 is SEHNR and CDR2 is FQNEAQ (reference sequence). The V and J ends lost 2 bases and 2 bases respectively, with 15 bases between them. This CDR3 region has 16 residues. The CDR3 coding sequence is TGTGCCAGCAGCTTATGGGGTGCAGGCATCAACACTGAAGCTTTCTTT. Protein product: CASSLWGAGINTEAFF.

In its sample, this clone was seen once. This rearrangement joins TRBV4-3 to TRBJ1-4; D not resolved. The ends were cut back, 0 bases at V and 4 bases at J, with 15 bases in the middle. The CDR3 length is 17 residues. Germline V gene lookup returns CDR1 LGHNA and CDR2 YSLEER. CDR3 sequence reads: CASSQDRGYGFNEKLFF. CDR3 coding DNA: TGCGCCAGCAGCCAAGATCGGGGTTACGGTTTTAATGAAAAACTGTTTTTT.

The rearrangement joins TRBV18 to TRBJ1-4, with 7 positions matching TRBD1. The germline CDR1 and CDR2 sequences are KGHSH and LQKENI. V trimming: 10 bases; J trimming: 5 bases; junction bases outside the gene matches: 7. The length of the CDR3 is 13 residues. DNA of the CDR3: TGTGCCACTTCTGGGACAGACAATGAAAAACTGTTTTTT. Its translation is CATSGTDNEKLFF.